Listed below are T cell receptor beta chains from one sample, sequenced in a study of T-cell reconstitution after alpha-beta-depleted transplantation in children. MiXCR, applied by TCRdb to the PCR reads, yields one record per CDR3 protein. The sample holds approximately 350,000 distinct CDR3 sequences; 15% to 20% are singletons and the top ten take approximately 44%. Material: PBMCs, mostly from graft donor cells, obtained 360 days after TCRalphabeta/CD19-depleted stem cell transplant. The receptors derive from a male patient aged 2-15 years who had a stem cell transplant for acute lymphoblastic leukemia, so the T cells may come from the graft donor. Each CDR3 is given with its conserved first and last residue. Each record gives: clone size, J gene, V gene, D gene, CDR3 length, CDR3 protein, CDR3 DNA. A D gene is named only where the DNA matches it firmly. Only part of the rows carry a size: once, few, many, or a class if the clone is expanded.

.	TRBJ1-6	TRBV4-3	TRBD1	15	CASSQVGQGDSPLHF	TGCGCCAGCAGCCAAGTGGGACAGGGAGATTCACCCCTCCACTTT
.	TRBJ2-7	TRBV20-1	.	14	CSARVWGHSYEQYF	TGCAGTGCTAGAGTTTGGGGACACTCCTACGAGCAGTACTTC
many	TRBJ2-7	TRBV20-1	.	14	CSARVDRLAYEQYF	TGCAGTGCTAGAGTCGACAGGTTAGCCTACGAGCAGTACTTC
few	TRBJ2-7	TRBV20-1	.	13	CSAKGAGSHEQYF	TGCAGTGCTAAAGGGGCCGGGAGTCACGAGCAGTACTTC
.	TRBJ2-2	TRBV2	TRBD1	15	CASSKTGKGPGELFF	TGTGCCAGCAGCAAGACAGGGAAGGGCCCCGGGGAGCTGTTTTTT
.	TRBJ1-5	TRBV7-3	.	16	CASSLVGYIKGQPQHF	TGTGCCAGCAGCTTAGTCGGGTATATTAAAGGTCAGCCCCAGCATTTT
few	TRBJ2-3	TRBV5-1	.	15	CASSLDGDPGDTQYF	TGCGCCAGCAGCTTGGATGGGGACCCCGGAGATACGCAGTATTTT
.	TRBJ2-3	TRBV16	.	16	CASSQRLAGQEDTQYF	TGTGCCAGCAGCCAACGTTTAGCGGGACAGGAAGATACGCAGTATTTT
many	TRBJ2-1	TRBV15	TRBD1	13	CATSRRQGGKQFF	TGTGCCACCAGCAGGAGACAGGGGGGTAAGCAGTTCTTC
few	TRBJ2-5	TRBV7-2	TRBD2	14	CASSWGLALETQYF	TGTGCCAGCAGCTGGGGACTAGCCCTAGAGACCCAGTACTTC
once	TRBJ2-1	TRBV20-1	TRBD2	17	CSATQNSGRGSYNEQFF	TGCAGTGCTACCCAGAATAGCGGGAGAGGGTCCTACAATGAGCAGTTCTTC
.	TRBJ2-5	TRBV28	.	15	CASSLPGGLMETQYF	TGTGCCAGCAGTTTACCAGGGGGGCTTATGGAGACCCAGTACTTC
.	TRBJ2-1	TRBV6-5	.	15	CASSYPTGWANEQFF	TGTGCCAGCAGTTACCCGACAGGCTGGGCCAATGAGCAGTTCTTC
.	TRBJ1-1	TRBV28	.	15	CASSLWGGRNTEAFF	TGTGCCAGCAGTTTGTGGGGGGGGCGGAACACTGAAGCTTTCTTT
.	TRBJ1-1	TRBV6-1	.	14	CASTSGGWYTEAFF	TGTGCCAGCACCTCCGGCGGGTGGTACACTGAAGCTTTCTTT
.	TRBJ2-2	TRBV28	.	14	CASSSADNTGELFF	TGTGCCAGCAGTTCGGCAGATAACACCGGGGAGCTGTTTTTT
few	TRBJ1-1	TRBV5-1	.	14	CASSLQQLNTEAFF	TGCGCCAGCAGCTTGCAACAACTGAACACTGAAGCTTTCTTT
.	TRBJ2-7	TRBV5-1	TRBD2	16	CASSLAPAGGFYEQYF	TGCGCCAGCAGCTTGGCCCCAGCGGGAGGTTTTTACGAGCAGTACTTC
many	TRBJ2-1	TRBV9	TRBD2	15	CASSLGLGSYNEQFF	TGTGCCAGCAGCCTCGGACTAGGCTCCTACAATGAGCAGTTCTTC
.	TRBJ1-4	TRBV4-3	.	15	CASSGRWRGGEKLFF	TGCGCCAGCAGCGGGAGGTGGCGGGGAGGAGAAAAACTGTTTTTT
few	TRBJ2-5	TRBV11-2	TRBD1	14	CASSLGTGSETQYF	TGTGCCAGCAGCTTAGGGACAGGCTCAGAGACCCAGTACTTC
few	TRBJ2-1	TRBV20-1	TRBD2	14	CSATPGLANNEQFF	TGCAGTGCTACCCCGGGACTAGCGAACAATGAGCAGTTCTTC
many	TRBJ2-7	TRBV28	TRBD2	16	CASSLRLGAGVDEQYF	TGTGCCAGCAGTTTAAGGCTCGGGGCGGGAGTAGACGAGCAGTACTTC
many	TRBJ2-1	TRBV10-3	TRBD2	14	CAISAAGGPREQFF	TGTGCCATCAGTGCAGCGGGAGGGCCCAGGGAGCAGTTCTTC
.	TRBJ2-7	TRBV6-5	TRBD1	14	CASSYRTGGYEQYF	TGTGCCAGCAGTTACCGGACAGGGGGTTACGAGCAGTACTTC
many	TRBJ2-1	TRBV6-1	.	14	CASSPGATRDEQFF	TGTGCCAGCAGTCCCGGGGCAACTCGAGACGAGCAGTTCTTC
.	TRBJ2-3	TRBV9	.	14	CASSVGTGTDTQYF	TGTGCCAGCAGCGTAGGAACCGGCACAGATACGCAGTATTTT
many	TRBJ2-1	TRBV9	.	13	CASSVRSGNEQFF	TGTGCCAGCAGCGTAAGGTCTGGGAACGAGCAGTTCTTC
.	TRBJ2-5	TRBV12-3/TRBV12-4	TRBD1	15	CASRDYRGPGETQYF	TGTGCCAGCAGGGACTACAGGGGGCCAGGGGAGACCCAGTACTTC
.	TRBJ2-1	TRBV29-1	.	14	CSVDGQRQNNEQFF	TGCAGCGTTGATGGTCAGCGTCAGAACAATGAGCAGTTCTTC
.	TRBJ2-1	TRBV30	.	13	CAWSADWGNEQFF	TGTGCCTGGAGTGCGGATTGGGGGAATGAGCAGTTCTTC
.	TRBJ2-7	TRBV7-9	.	14	CASSLPGRLYEQYF	TGTGCCAGCAGCTTACCGGGACGGCTCTACGAGCAGTACTTC
.	TRBJ2-1	TRBV10-3	.	14	CAISEGIANNEQFF	TGTGCCATCAGTGAGGGAATAGCTAACAATGAGCAGTTCTTC
.	TRBJ2-1	TRBV10-2	.	12	CASTRAAMGQFF	TGCGCCAGCACTCGGGCTGCAATGGGGCAGTTCTTC
.	TRBJ2-5	TRBV11-2	TRBD2	16	CASSLGSGRGQETQYF	TGTGCCAGCAGCTTAGGTAGCGGGAGGGGTCAAGAGACCCAGTACTTC